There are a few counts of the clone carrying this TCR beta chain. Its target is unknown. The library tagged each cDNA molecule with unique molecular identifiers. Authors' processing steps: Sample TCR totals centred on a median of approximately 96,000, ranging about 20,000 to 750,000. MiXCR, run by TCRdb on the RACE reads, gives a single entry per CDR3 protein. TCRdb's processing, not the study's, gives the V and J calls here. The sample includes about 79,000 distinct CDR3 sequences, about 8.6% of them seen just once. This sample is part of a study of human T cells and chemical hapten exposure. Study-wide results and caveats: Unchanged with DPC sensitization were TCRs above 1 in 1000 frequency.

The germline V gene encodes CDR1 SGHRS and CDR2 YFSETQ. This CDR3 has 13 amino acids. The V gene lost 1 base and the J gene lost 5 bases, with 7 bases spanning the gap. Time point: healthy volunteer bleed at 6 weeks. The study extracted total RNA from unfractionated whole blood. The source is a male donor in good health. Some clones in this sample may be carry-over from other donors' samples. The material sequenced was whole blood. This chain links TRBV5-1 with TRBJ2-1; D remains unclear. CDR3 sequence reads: CASSLILNNEQFF. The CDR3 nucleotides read TGCGCCAGCAGCTTGATACTAAACAATGAGCAGTTCTTC.